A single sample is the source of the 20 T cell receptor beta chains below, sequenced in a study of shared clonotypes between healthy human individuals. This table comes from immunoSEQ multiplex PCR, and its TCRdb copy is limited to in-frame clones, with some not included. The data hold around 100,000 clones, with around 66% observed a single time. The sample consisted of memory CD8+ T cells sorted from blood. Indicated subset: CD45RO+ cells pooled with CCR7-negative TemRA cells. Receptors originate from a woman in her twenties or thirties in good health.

The DNA for the CDR3 is TGTGCCAGCAGCTTTTCCGACGTCTACGAGCAGTACTTC. It yields the protein CASSFSDVYEQYF. The gene calls are TRBV7-9 and TRBJ2-7; D remains unclear. This CDR3 is 13 amino acids long. The V and J ends lost 3 bases and 3 bases respectively, with 9 bases between them. CDR1 is SEHNR, CDR2 FQNEAQ, per germline (reference sequence). Full variable domain (outside the CDR3, taken from reference TRBV7-9 and TRBJ2-7): DTGVSQNPRHKITKRGQNVTFRCDPISEHNRLYWYRQTLGQGPEFLTYFQNEAQLEKSRLLSDRFSAERPKGSFSTLEIQRTEQGDSAMYLCASSFSDVYEQYFGPGTRLTVT.

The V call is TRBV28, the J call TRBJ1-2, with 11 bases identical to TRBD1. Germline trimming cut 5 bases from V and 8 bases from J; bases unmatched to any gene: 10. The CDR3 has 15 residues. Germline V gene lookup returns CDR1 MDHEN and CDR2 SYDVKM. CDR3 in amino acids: CASSPGQGAARGYTF. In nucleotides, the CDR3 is TGTGCCAGCAGTCCCGGACAGGGGGCCGCCCGCGGCTACACCTTC.

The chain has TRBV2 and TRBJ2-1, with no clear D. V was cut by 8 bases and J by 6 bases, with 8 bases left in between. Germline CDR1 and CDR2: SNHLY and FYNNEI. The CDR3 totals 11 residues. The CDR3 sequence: CASQGVNEQFF. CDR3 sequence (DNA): TGTGCCAGCCAAGGAGTCAATGAGCAGTTCTTC. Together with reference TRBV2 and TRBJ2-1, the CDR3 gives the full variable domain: EPEVTQTPSHQVTQMGQEVILRCVPISNHLYFYWYRQILGQKVEFLVSFYNNEISEKSEIFDDQFSVERPDGSNFTLKIRSTKLEDSAMYFCASQGVNEQFFGPGTRLTVL.

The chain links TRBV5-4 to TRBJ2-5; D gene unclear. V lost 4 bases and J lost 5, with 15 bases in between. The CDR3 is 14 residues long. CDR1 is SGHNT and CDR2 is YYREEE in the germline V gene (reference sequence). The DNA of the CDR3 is TGTGCCAGCAGCCTCGTGAGCAGGACGGAGACCCAGTACTTC. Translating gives CASSLVSRTETQYF. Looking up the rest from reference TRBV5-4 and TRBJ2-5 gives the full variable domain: ETGVTQSPTHLIKTRGQQVTLRCSSQSGHNTVSWYQQALGQGPQFIFQYYREEENGRGNFPPRFSGLQFPNYSSELNVNALELDDSALYLCASSLVSRTETQYFGPGTRLLVL.

The CDR3 nucleotides are TGTGCCAGCAGTTACACCGACAGGGGGCTTGGAGAAAAACTGTTTTTT. This translates into CASSYTDRGLGEKLFF. J is TRBJ1-4 and V is TRBV6-6; the match to TRBD1 covers 10 bases. V shed 2 bases, J shed 8 bases, and the junction held 8 bases outside the gene matches. Germline CDR1 MNHNY, CDR2 SVGAGI (reference sequence). This CDR3 is 16 amino acids long.

The CDR3 loop reads CASSHPGDTQYF. The CDR3 region has the DNA TGTGCCAGCAGTCACCCGGGGGATACGCAGTATTTT. The chain has TRBV6-5 and TRBJ2-3, with TRBD2 as a possible D gene (5 bases). This CDR3 region has 12 residues. Germline V gene data show CDR1 as MNHEY and CDR2 as SVGAGI. The ends were cut back, 5 bases at V and 6 bases at J, with 9 bases in the middle.

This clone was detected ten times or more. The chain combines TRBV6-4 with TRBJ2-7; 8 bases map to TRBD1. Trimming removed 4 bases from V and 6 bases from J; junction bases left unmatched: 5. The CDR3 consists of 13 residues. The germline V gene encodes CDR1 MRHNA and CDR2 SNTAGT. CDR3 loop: CASSGQGATEQYF. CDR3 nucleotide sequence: TGTGCCAGCAGTGGGCAGGGGGCGACCGAGCAGTACTTC.

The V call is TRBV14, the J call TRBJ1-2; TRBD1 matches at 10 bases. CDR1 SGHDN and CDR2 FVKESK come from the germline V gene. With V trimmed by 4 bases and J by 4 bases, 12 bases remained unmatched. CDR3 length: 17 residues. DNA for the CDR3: TGTGCCAGCAGCCTCCTACCCGGGACAGGGGCCCCCTATGGCTACACCTTC. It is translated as CASSLLPGTGAPYGYTF. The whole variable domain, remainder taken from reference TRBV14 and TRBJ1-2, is EAGVTQFPSHSVIEKGQTVTLRCDPISGHDNLYWYRRVMGKEIKFLLHFVKESKQDESGMPNNRFLAERTGGTYSTLKVQPAELEDSGVYFCASSLLPGTGAPYGYTFGSGTRLTVV.

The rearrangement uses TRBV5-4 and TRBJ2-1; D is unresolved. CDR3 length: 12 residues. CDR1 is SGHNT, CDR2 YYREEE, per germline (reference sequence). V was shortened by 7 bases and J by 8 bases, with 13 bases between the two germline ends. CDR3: CASSPSLDEQFF. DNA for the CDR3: TGTGCCAGCTCCCCGAGCCTCGATGAGCAGTTCTTC.

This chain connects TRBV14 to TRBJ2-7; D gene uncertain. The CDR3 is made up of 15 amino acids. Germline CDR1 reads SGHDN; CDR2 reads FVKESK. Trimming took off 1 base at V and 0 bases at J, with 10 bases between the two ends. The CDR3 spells CASSQVGRSSYEQYF. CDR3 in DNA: TGTGCCAGCAGCCAAGTCGGGCGGAGCTCCTACGAGCAGTACTTC.

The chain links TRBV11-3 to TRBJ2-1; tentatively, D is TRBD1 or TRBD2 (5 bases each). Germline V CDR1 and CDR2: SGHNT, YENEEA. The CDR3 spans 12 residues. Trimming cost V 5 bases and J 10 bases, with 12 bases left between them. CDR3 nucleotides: TGTGCCAGCAGCCTCACTAGGGGCGAGCAGTTCTTC. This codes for CASSLTRGEQFF.

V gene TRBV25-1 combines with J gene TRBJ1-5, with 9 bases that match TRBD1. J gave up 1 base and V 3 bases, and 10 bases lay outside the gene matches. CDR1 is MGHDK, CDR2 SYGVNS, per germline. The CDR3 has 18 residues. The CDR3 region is CASSDEQGAVGSNQPQHF. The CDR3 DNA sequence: TGTGCCAGCAGTGACGAACAGGGGGCCGTGGGGAGCAATCAGCCCCAGCATTTT.

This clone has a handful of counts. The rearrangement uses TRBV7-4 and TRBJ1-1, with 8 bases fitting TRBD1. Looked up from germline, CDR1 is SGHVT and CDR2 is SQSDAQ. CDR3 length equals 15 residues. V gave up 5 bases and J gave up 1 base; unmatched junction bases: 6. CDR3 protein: CASSPGQGWNTEAFF. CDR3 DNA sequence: TGTGCCAGCAGCCCAGGACAGGGATGGAACACTGAAGCTTTCTTT.

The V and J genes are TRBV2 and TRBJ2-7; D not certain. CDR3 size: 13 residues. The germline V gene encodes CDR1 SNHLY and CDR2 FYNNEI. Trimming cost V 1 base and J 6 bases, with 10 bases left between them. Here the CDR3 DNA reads TGTGCCAGCAGTGAAGAGGTTAGTAGCGAGCAGTACTTC. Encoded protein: CASSEEVSSEQYF.

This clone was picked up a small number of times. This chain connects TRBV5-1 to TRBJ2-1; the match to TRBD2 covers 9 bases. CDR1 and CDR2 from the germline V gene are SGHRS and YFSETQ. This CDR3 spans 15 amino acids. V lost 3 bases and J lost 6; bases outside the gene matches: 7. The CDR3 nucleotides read TGCGCCAGCAGCTCCCTTAGCGGGAGTCTCAATGAGCAGTTCTTC. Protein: CASSSLSGSLNEQFF.

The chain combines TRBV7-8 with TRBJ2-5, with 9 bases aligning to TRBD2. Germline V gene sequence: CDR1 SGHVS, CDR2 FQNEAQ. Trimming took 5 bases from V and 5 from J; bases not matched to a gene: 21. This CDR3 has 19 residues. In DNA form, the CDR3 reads TGTGCCAGCAGCGCCCGTAAGACTAGCGGAGGGACCCGGGGCGAGACCCAGTACTTC. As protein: CASSARKTSGGTRGETQYF.

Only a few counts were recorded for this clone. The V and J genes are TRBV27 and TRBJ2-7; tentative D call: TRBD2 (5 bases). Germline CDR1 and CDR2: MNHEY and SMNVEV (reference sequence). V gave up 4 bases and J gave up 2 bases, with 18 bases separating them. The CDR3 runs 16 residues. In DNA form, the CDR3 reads TGTGCCAGCAGTTCCTCATCGGGATCTGTACCCTACGAGCAGTACTTC. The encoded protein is CASSSSSGSVPYEQYF.

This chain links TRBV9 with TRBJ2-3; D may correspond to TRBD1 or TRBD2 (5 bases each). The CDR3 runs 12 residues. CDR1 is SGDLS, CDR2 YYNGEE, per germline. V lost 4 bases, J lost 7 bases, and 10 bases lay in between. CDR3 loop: CASSPRGNTQYF. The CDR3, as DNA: TGTGCCAGCAGCCCGAGGGGAAATACGCAGTATTTT.

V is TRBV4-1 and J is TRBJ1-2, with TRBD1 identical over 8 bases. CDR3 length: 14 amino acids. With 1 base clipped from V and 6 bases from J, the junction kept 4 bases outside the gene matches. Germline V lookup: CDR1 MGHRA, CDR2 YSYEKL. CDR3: CASSQVHRGNGYTF. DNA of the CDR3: TGCGCCAGCAGCCAAGTTCACAGGGGGAATGGCTACACCTTC.

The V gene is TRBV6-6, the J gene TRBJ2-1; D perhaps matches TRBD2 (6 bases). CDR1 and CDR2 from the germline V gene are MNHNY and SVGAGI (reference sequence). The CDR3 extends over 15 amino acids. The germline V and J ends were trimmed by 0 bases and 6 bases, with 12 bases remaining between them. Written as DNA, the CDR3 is TGTGCCAGCAGTTACTCCGACGGGAGTTTCAATGAGCAGTTCTTC. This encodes CASSYSDGSFNEQFF.